By its share, the clone carrying this T cell receptor (beta chain) is medium-sized. The data derive from a study of T cell changes during pregnancy in multiple sclerosis. This table comes from immunoSEQ multiplex PCR, and its TCRdb copy is limited to in-frame clones, with some not included. The sample has 34,000 or so clones; approximately 90% are singletons. Trimming left V 8 bases short and J 5 bases short, with 19 bases between. CDR1 and CDR2 from the germline V gene are SEHNR and FQNEAQ (reference sequence). The CDR3 extends over 16 amino acids. The receptor's source is a female donor with multiple sclerosis, enrolled in a pregnancy study. Sequencing used CD8+ T cells from peripheral blood mononuclear cells, obtained before pregnancy. The chain uses TRBV7-9 and TRBJ1-6, with a tentative D call TRBD1 (5 bases). The CDR3 bases are TGTGCCAGCGTGAAGGACTCCGGAGGGGATAATTCACCCCTCCACTTT. This sequence encodes CASVKDSGGDNSPLHF.